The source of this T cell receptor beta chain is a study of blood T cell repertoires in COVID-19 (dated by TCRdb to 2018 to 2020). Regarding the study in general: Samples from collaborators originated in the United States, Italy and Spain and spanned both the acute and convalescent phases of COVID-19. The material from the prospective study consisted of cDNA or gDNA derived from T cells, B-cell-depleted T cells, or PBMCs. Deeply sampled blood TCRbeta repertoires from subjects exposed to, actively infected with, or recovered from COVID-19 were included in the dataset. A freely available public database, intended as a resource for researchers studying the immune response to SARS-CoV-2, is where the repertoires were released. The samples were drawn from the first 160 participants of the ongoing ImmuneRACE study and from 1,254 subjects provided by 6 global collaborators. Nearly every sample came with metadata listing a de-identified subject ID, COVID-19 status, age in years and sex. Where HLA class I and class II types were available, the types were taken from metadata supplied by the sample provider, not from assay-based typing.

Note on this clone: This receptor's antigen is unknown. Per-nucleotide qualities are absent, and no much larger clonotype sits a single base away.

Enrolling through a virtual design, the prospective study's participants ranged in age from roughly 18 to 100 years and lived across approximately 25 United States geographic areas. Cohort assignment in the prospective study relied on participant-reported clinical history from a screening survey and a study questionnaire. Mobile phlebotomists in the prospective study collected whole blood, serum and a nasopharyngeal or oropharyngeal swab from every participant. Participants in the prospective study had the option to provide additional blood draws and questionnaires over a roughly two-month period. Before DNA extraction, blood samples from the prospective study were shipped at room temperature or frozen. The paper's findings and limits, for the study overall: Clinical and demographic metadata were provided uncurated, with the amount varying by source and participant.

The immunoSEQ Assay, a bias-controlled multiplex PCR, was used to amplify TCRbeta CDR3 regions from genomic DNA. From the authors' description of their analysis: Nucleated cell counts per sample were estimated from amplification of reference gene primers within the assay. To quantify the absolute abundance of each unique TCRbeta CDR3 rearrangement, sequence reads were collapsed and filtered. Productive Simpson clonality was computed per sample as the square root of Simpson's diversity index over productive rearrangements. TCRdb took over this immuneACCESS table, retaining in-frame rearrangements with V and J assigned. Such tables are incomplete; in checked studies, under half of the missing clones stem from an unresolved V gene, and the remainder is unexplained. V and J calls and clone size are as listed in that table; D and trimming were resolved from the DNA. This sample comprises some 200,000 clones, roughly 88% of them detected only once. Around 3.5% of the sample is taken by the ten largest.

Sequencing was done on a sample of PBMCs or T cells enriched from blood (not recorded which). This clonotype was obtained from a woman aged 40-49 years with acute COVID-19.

In nucleotide form, the sequence is TGTGCCACCAGCAGAGAGTACGGGACAGCTAATGAAAAACTGTTTTTT. Its translation is CATSREYGTANEKLFF. The sequence joins TRBV15 to TRBJ1-4, with 7 junctional bases fitting TRBD1. The CDR3, from cysteine to phenylalanine, totals 16 residues. The only DNA kept is the CDR3, 48 bases in frame from the first base. In the germline V gene (reference sequence), CDR1 corresponds to LNHNV and CDR2 to YYDKDF. V is trimmed back by 0 bases and J by 3 bases, and the junction contains 4 bases that no gene match accounts for.